This TCR beta chain was observed in a study of blood T cell repertoires in COVID-19. Study-level background: The United States, Italy and Spain supplied acute and convalescent COVID-19 samples.

Per the original data handling: From reference gene primer amplification, estimates of nucleated cell counts were derived. Sequenced by immunoSEQ multiplex PCR; TCRdb stores in-frame clones only, minus some. The DNA gave D and trimming, while V, J and clone size come from that table. The sample holds 95,000 to 100,000 clones, approximately 89% seen once. Sequencing was carried out using peripheral blood. The receptor was derived from a woman in her thirties with acute or convalescent COVID-19.

This CDR3 reads CASSSTSGAYEQYF. The CDR3, as DNA: TGTGCCAGCAGCAGTACTAGTGGGGCCTACGAGCAGTACTTC. The chain joins TRBV14 to TRBJ2-7; possibly TRBD2 for D (5 bases). Per germline, CDR1 SGHDN and CDR2 FVKESK. The CDR3 contains 14 residues. With 5 bases removed from V and 2 bases from J, the gap between germline ends came to 13 bases. The full variable domain, rest sourced from reference TRBV14 and TRBJ2-7, is EAGVTQFPSHSVIEKGQTVTLRCDPISGHDNLYWYRRVMGKEIKFLLHFVKESKQDESGMPNNRFLAERTGGTYSTLKVQPAELEDSGVYFCASSSTSGAYEQYFGPGTRLTVT.